This T cell receptor beta chain was retrieved from a study of cytomegalovirus exposure and HLA in healthy donors. Regarding the study as a whole: Reported findings show TCR beta sequences accurately forecast HLA-A and HLA-B alleles in most subjects.

Of note for this clone: Antigen unknown.

The PCR contained 60 Vbeta and 13 Jbeta primers. The assay was immunoSEQ multiplex PCR, and TCRdb's table has in-frame clones only and misses some. The repertoire includes fewer than 200,000 clones, 79% of them detected once, and around 0.74% sits in the top ten. V was clipped by 4 bases and J by 1 base; unmatched bases: 10. The CDR3 runs to 17 residues. Per germline, CDR1 SGHNT and CDR2 YYREEE (reference sequence). This TCR was recovered from a woman in her thirties or forties in good health and CMV-seronegative. The sample taken for sequencing was PBMCs. V is TRBV5-4 and J is TRBJ2-4; 8 bases are a match to TRBD1. CDR3 sequence: CASSPRTGPGAKNIQYF. The CDR3 DNA follows: TGTGCCAGCAGCCCAAGGACAGGGCCTGGGGCCAAAAACATTCAGTACTTC.